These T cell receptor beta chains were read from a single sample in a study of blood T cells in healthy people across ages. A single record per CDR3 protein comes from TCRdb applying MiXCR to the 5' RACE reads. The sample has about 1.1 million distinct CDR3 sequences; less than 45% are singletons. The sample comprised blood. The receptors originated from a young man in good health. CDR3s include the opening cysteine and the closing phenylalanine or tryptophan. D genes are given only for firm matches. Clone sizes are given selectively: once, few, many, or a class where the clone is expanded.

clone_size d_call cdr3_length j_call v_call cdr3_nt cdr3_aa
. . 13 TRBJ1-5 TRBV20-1 TGCAGTGCCCGGCCAAGAGACAATCAGCCCCAGCATTTT CSARPRDNQPQHF
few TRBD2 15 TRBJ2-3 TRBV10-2 TGCGCCAGCAGCCAGGGACTAGCGGGGTCAGATACGCAGTATTTT CASSQGLAGSDTQYF
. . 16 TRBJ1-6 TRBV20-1 TGCAGTGCTAGAGATCGGAAGGAGGCCTATAATTCACCCCTCAACTTT CSARDRKEAYNSPLNF
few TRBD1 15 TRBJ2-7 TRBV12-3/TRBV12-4 TGTGCCAGCAGTTTTGGGACAGGGGACCATTACGAGCAGTACTTC CASSFGTGDHYEQYF
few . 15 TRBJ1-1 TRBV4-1 TGCGCCAGCAGCCAAGGGGGCTACATGAACACTGAAGCTTTCTTT CASSQGGYMNTEAFF
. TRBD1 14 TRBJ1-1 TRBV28 TGTGCCAGCAGTCCCCAGACAGGGGGATTAGAAGCTTTCTTT CASSPQTGGLEAFF
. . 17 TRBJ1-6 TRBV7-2 TGTGCCAGCAGCCAAATCTCAGCGGGAGGATATAATTCACCCCTCCACTTT CASSQISAGGYNSPLHF
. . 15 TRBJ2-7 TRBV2 TGTACCAGCAGTGACGGGGCAGGGAACTCCTACGAGCAGTACTTC CTSSDGAGNSYEQYF
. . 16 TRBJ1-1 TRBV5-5 TGTGCCAGCAGCTTGAGCCCTGCTCAGGGGCGCACTGAAGCTTTCTTT CASSLSPAQGRTEAFF
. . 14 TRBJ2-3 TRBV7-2 TGTGCCAGCAGCCTTCCTAGGAGAAAAGATACGCAGTATTTT CASSLPRRKDTQYF
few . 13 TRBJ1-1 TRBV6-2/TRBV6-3 TGTGCCAGCAGTAAAATAAGGAACACTGAAGCTTTCTTT CASSKIRNTEAFF
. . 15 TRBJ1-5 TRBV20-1 TGCAGTGCTAGATCCACCGGGCCCATCAATCAGCCCCAGCATTTT CSARSTGPINQPQHF
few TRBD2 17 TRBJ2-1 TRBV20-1 TGCAGTGCTGGGGCCCTCCCTAGCGGGGGCATTTACAATGAGCAGTTCTTC CSAGALPSGGIYNEQFF
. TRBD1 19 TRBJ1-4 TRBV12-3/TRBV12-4 TGTGCCAGCAGTTTTGGTAGACAGGGAGTTGTTCCAACTAATGAAAAACTGTTTTTT CASSFGRQGVVPTNEKLFF
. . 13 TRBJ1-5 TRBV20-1 TGCAGTGTGGGCTCCGACAGTTATCAGCCCCAGCATTTT CSVGSDSYQPQHF
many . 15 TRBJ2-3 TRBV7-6 TGTGCCAGCAGCTTAGGGCTTGGACCCGTAGATACGCAGTATTTT CASSLGLGPVDTQYF
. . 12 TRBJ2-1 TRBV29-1 TGCAGCGTTGATATGGAGGCAAATGAGCAGTTCTTC CSVDMEANEQFF
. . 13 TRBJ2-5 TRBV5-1 TGCGCCAGCAGCTCGGCTTCGGGTGGGATTCAGTACTTC CASSSASGGIQYF
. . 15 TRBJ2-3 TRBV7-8 TGTGCCAGCAGCCAAAGGACCGGGGAAACAGATACGCAGTATTTT CASSQRTGETDTQYF
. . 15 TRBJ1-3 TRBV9 TGTGCCAGCAGCGTAGCGAGTAGCTCTGGAAACACCATATATTTT CASSVASSSGNTIYF
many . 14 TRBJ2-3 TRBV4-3 TGCGCCAGCAGCCAAGATACTAGAGCGGGTACGCAGTATTTT CASSQDTRAGTQYF
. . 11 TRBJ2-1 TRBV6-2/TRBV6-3 TGTGCCAGCAGGCTGACAGATGAGCAGTTCTTC CASRLTDEQFF
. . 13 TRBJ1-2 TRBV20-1 TGCAGTGCCCCCCCGACAGCAAGCTATGGCTACACCTTC CSAPPTASYGYTF
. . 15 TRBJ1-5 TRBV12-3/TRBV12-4 TGTGCCAGCAGTCCAGGGGAGGCGGGCGGTCAGCCCCAGCATTTT CASSPGEAGGQPQHF